Presented here are 29 T cell receptor beta chains from one specimen sequenced in a study of radiation and T cells in renal cell carcinoma. Time point specified: blood 2 weeks post-SBRT. Treatment described: 15 Gy SBRT to primary tumor, nephrectomy 4 weeks later. Produced via immunoSEQ multiplex PCR; TCRdb's table is partial and in-frame only. The sample records around 130,000 clones, 70% to 90% being singletons. Here the sequenced sample was blood, taken from a patient whose treatment included radiotherapy and nephrectomy. The receptors were sampled from a woman in her 70s with renal cell carcinoma.

The count of this clone is one. The chain carries TRBV5-4 and TRBJ2-1; D perhaps matches TRBD2 (5 bases). Germline-derived CDR1 and CDR2 are SGHNT and YYREEE (reference sequence). V shed 1 base and J shed 0 bases, with 8 bases lying between them. The CDR3 covers 15 residues. CDR3 nucleotides: TGTGCCAGCAGCTTGAAAGGGAGCTCCTACAATGAGCAGTTCTTC. This codes for CASSLKGSSYNEQFF.

The chain joins TRBV28 to TRBJ2-7, with 9 bases fitting TRBD2. The germline gives CDR1 MDHEN, CDR2 SYDVKM. V shed 7 bases and J 4 bases; nucleotides not matched to a gene: 11. The CDR3 contains 15 residues. CDR3: CASTRGGALGYEQYF. In DNA form, the CDR3 reads TGTGCCAGCACCCGCGGGGGGGCTCTTGGTTACGAGCAGTACTTC.

The V and J genes are TRBV19 and TRBJ2-7; possibly TRBD1 or TRBD2 for D (6 bases each). Trimming pared 3 bases from V and 0 bases from J, leaving 15 bases between. The germline V gene encodes CDR1 LNHDA and CDR2 SQIVND (reference sequence). The CDR3 has 16 residues. In DNA, the CDR3 is TGTGCCAGTAGTATTTACGGGGGCCGCAGCTCCTACGAGCAGTACTTC. It is translated as CASSIYGGRSSYEQYF.

This chain uses TRBV4-3 with TRBJ2-1, with D tentatively TRBD1 or TRBD2 (5 bases each). This CDR3 region has 13 residues. From germline, CDR1 is LGHNA and CDR2 YSLEER. The V end lost 0 bases, the J end lost 9 bases, and 9 bases lay between the germline ends. The CDR3 reads CASSQDGGGEQFF. The CDR3 nucleotides are TGCGCCAGCAGCCAAGATGGTGGGGGTGAGCAGTTCTTC.

The CDR3 reads CASSLKSTDTQYF. The DNA of the CDR3 is TGTGCCAGCAGCTTAAAAAGCACAGATACGCAGTATTTT. This chain connects TRBV7-3 to TRBJ2-3; D unresolved. V lost 1 base and J 0 bases, leaving 2 bases between the germline ends. Germline CDR1 SGHTA, CDR2 FQGTGA. The CDR3 sequence is 13 residues long. The variable domain in full, with the rest retrieved from reference TRBV7-3 and TRBJ2-3, is GAGVSQTPSNKVTEKGKYVELRCDPISGHTALYWYRQSLGQGPEFLIYFQGTGAADDSGLPNDRFFAVRPEGSVSTLKIQRTERGDSAVYLCASSLKSTDTQYFGPGTRLTVL.

The CDR3 spells CASTRGVNTEAFF. The CDR3 DNA reads TGTGCCAGCACTCGAGGGGTGAACACTGAAGCTTTCTTT. This chain uses TRBV7-9 with TRBJ1-1; weak D call: TRBD1 (5 bases). Trimming stripped 7 bases from V and 0 bases from J, with 9 bases between. The CDR3 totals 13 residues. The germline gives CDR1 SEHNR, CDR2 FQNEAQ (reference sequence).

The genes are TRBV18 and TRBJ1-2; possible D gene TRBD1, 5 bases. V was clipped by 4 bases and J by 3 bases, with 12 bases between them. This CDR3 comprises 14 residues. The germline V gene has CDR1 KGHSH and CDR2 LQKENI. The CDR3 DNA follows: TGTGCCAGCTCACTGCGGGAGACAGACTATGGCTACACCTTC. This translates into CASSLRETDYGYTF.

This chain connects TRBV5-1 to TRBJ2-2; a possible D gene is TRBD1 (5 bases). The length of the CDR3 is 16 residues. Per germline, CDR1 SGHRS and CDR2 YFSETQ. V lost 0 bases, J lost 0 bases, and 9 bases lay in between. CDR3 in amino acids: CASSLVGQTNTGELFF. CDR3 DNA sequence: TGCGCCAGCAGCTTGGTAGGACAAACGAACACCGGGGAGCTGTTTTTT.

V gene TRBV9 combines with J gene TRBJ1-1; D possibly corresponds to TRBD1 (6 bases). The V end lost 0 bases, the J end lost 3 bases, and 18 bases lay between the germline ends. The germline gives CDR1 SGDLS, CDR2 YYNGEE. The CDR3 totals 17 residues. The CDR3 reads CASSVASGGKKYTEAFF. DNA for the CDR3: TGTGCCAGCAGCGTAGCTTCCGGGGGCAAGAAGTACACTGAAGCTTTCTTT.

The genes are TRBV15 and TRBJ1-1; D gene uncertain. The germline gives CDR1 LNHNV, CDR2 YYDKDF (reference sequence). This CDR3 region has 14 residues. Trimming took 1 base from V and 3 from J, leaving 9 bases between them. As DNA, the CDR3 is TGTGCCACCAGCAGAGGGGGAGGCTACACTGAAGCTTTCTTT. Translation gives CATSRGGGYTEAFF.

This clone was observed a handful of times. CDR3 nucleotides: TGCGCCAGCAGCCGGGACGCCGCGAACACTGAAGCTTTCTTT. This sequence encodes CASSRDAANTEAFF. The chain has TRBV5-1 and TRBJ1-1, with a weak D call TRBD1 (5 bases). The germline gives CDR1 SGHRS, CDR2 YFSETQ. Trimming removed 4 bases at V and 1 base at J, with 11 bases between. The CDR3 spans 14 residues. The full variable domain, in which reference TRBV5-1 and TRBJ1-1 provide the parts outside the CDR3, is KAGVTQTPRYLIKTRGQQVTLSCSPISGHRSVSWYQQTPGQGLQFLFEYFSETQRNKGNFPGRFSGRQFSNSRSEMNVSTLELGDSALYLCASSRDAANTEAFFGQGTRLTVV.

This chain links TRBV11-2 with TRBJ2-7; maybe TRBD2 (5 bases). The CDR3 contains 15 residues. The V end was cut by 5 bases, the J end by 7 bases, with 21 bases between. Germline loops: CDR1 SGHAT, CDR2 FQNNGV. The CDR3 region is CASSLRTQTGLEQYF. In DNA, the CDR3 is TGTGCCAGCAGCCTAAGGACTCAGACCGGATTAGAGCAGTACTTC.

The rearrangement links TRBV13 to TRBJ1-4; 7 nucleotides agree with TRBD1. The CDR3 is 15 residues long. Germline CDR1 PRHDT, CDR2 FYEKMQ (reference sequence). Unmatched junction bases numbered 3, after V lost 5 bases and J lost 0 bases. The CDR3 region is CASSPRGATNEKLFF. The CDR3 DNA is TGTGCCAGCAGCCCCAGGGGGGCAACTAATGAAAAACTGTTTTTT.

The gene calls are TRBV11-1 and TRBJ1-1, with D unresolved. This CDR3 has 10 residues. Germline CDR1 and CDR2: SGHAT and FQDESV (reference sequence). Trimming took 3 bases from V and 8 from J, leaving 4 bases between them. CDR3: CASSLTEAFF. In nucleotides, the CDR3 is TGTGCCAGCAGCTTGACAGAAGCTTTCTTT.

The chain employs TRBV19 and TRBJ2-1; no definite D call. Germline V lookup: CDR1 LNHDA, CDR2 SQIVND (reference sequence). The CDR3 length is 14 residues. Trimming stripped 2 bases from V and 0 bases from J, with 5 bases between. In nucleotides, the CDR3 is TGTGCCAGTAGTATATCCAGCTCCTACAATGAGCAGTTCTTC. This sequence encodes CASSISSSYNEQFF.

This clone has just one count. V and J are TRBV5-1 and TRBJ2-5, with 10 bases matching TRBD2. The CDR3 consists of 14 residues. CDR1 and CDR2 (germline): SGHRS, YFSETQ. J gave up 1 base and V 3 bases, and 0 bases lay outside the gene matches. CDR3 region: CASSSSGGQETQYF. In DNA form, the CDR3 reads TGCGCCAGCAGCTCTAGCGGGGGCCAAGAGACCCAGTACTTC.

This rearrangement joins TRBV6-6 to TRBJ1-2, with 8 bases fitting TRBD1. Unmatched junction bases numbered 11, after V lost 6 bases and J lost 8 bases. Germline V gene sequence: CDR1 MNHNY, CDR2 SVGAGI (reference sequence). The CDR3 has 14 amino acids. CDR3 nucleotides: TGTGCCAGCAGGAGGACCCGGACAGGGTACGGCTACACCTTC. Translation: CASRRTRTGYGYTF.

For the CDR3, the DNA is TGCGCCAGCAGCCAAGATGGCAGGCAGCTGTACAATGAGCAGTTCTTC. Translating it yields CASSQDGRQLYNEQFF. J is TRBJ2-1 and V is TRBV4-3; D is undetermined. The ends were cut back, 0 bases at V and 4 bases at J, with 13 bases in the middle. This CDR3 has 16 amino acids. CDR1 and CDR2 from the germline V gene are LGHNA and YSLEER.

This clone was counted between two and nine times. The chain has TRBV5-6 and TRBJ1-2; 9 bases are shared with TRBD1. V dropped 2 bases and J dropped 3; count of bases not matched to a gene: 11. CDR1 SGHDT and CDR2 YYEEEE come from the germline V gene. The length of the CDR3 is 17 residues. CDR3 bases: TGTGCCAGCAGCTTCCGACAGGGGGGCCAGGTAGACTATGGCTACACCTTC. Translated, it gives CASSFRQGGQVDYGYTF.

V and J are TRBV27 and TRBJ1-1, with TRBD1 matching 9 bases. CDR1 and CDR2 (germline): MNHEY, SMNVEV (reference sequence). CDR3 length equals 16 residues. The J segment lost 4 bases and the V segment lost 3 bases, leaving 9 bases of the junction unmatched. CDR3 sequence: CASSFSTGGRGTEAFF. Here the CDR3 DNA reads TGTGCCAGCAGTTTCTCGACAGGGGGTAGGGGCACTGAAGCTTTCTTT.

This clone has only a few counts. The rearrangement links TRBV27 to TRBJ1-2; 11 bases line up with TRBD1. The CDR3 covers 14 residues. CDR1 and CDR2 (germline): MNHEY, SMNVEV (reference sequence). V gave up 10 bases and J gave up 4 bases; unmatched junction bases: 8. The CDR3 DNA is TGTGCCACCGCGGGGACAGGGGGGGCCTATGGCTACACCTTC. Its protein product is CATAGTGGAYGYTF.

This chain connects TRBV6-1 to TRBJ1-5; TRBD1 might be the D (5 bases). The V and J ends lost 7 bases and 3 bases respectively, with 10 bases between them. The CDR3 spans 13 residues. Per the germline V gene, CDR1 is MNHNS and CDR2 is SASEGT. Here the CDR3 reads CASTGGSNQPQHF. The DNA for the CDR3 is TGTGCCAGCACGGGGGGTTCCAATCAGCCCCAGCATTTT.

This rearrangement joins TRBV5-1 to TRBJ2-1; TRBD1 matches 9 bases. Germline trimming cut 4 bases from V and 5 bases from J; bases unmatched to any gene: 7. The germline gives CDR1 SGHRS, CDR2 YFSETQ. CDR3 length equals 15 residues. The CDR3 nucleotides read TGCGCCAGCAGCCCGAAGGGACAGGGTGACAATGAGCAGTTCTTC. Protein: CASSPKGQGDNEQFF.

The chain carries TRBV7-2 and TRBJ2-2; D unclear. V was clipped by 2 bases and J by 4 bases, with 8 bases between them. The V gene's germline CDR1 is SGHTA and CDR2 FQGNSA. This CDR3 comprises 14 residues. In DNA, the CDR3 is TGTGCCAGCAGCTTAAGATGGGGCACCGGGGAGCTGTTTTTT. Encoded protein: CASSLRWGTGELFF.

The rearrangement uses TRBV19 and TRBJ1-3, with D unresolved. V lost 8 bases and J 0 bases, leaving 29 bases between the germline ends. CDR1 is LNHDA and CDR2 is SQIVND in the germline V gene (reference sequence). The CDR3 spans 20 residues. This chain's CDR3 is CASFDTQWSSIPSSGNTIYF. The CDR3 bases are TGTGCCAGTTTCGATACACAGTGGTCTTCTATCCCGAGCTCTGGAAACACCATATATTTT.

This chain connects TRBV6-6 to TRBJ1-5; D gene unclear. V was shortened by 2 bases and J by 2 bases, with 4 bases between the two germline ends. The germline CDR1 and CDR2 sequences are MNHNY and SVGAGI (reference sequence). This CDR3 has 13 amino acids. For the CDR3, the DNA is TGTGCCAGCAGTTACGAGGGCAATCAGCCCCAGCATTTT. It encodes CASSYEGNQPQHF.

The CDR3 coding sequence is TGTGCCAGCAGGACAGGGGGAGTTGAAGCTTTCTTT. It yields the protein CASRTGGVEAFF. The chain is built from TRBV6-1 and TRBJ1-1, with 9 bases lining up with TRBD1. The CDR3 covers 12 residues. Germline CDR1 MNHNS, CDR2 SASEGT. After removal of 6 bases from V and 7 bases from J, the junction contained 3 bases not matched to a gene.

The chain has TRBV14 and TRBJ2-1; 10 bases agree with TRBD2. This CDR3 has 15 residues. Losses at the gene ends were 5 bases for V and 5 bases for J; bases not matched to a gene: 6. CDR1 is SGHDN, CDR2 FVKESK, per germline. The CDR3 DNA reads as TGTGCCAGCAGCACCAAGCGGGGGGGGGACAATGAGCAGTTCTTC. It translates to CASSTKRGGDNEQFF.

The chain is built from TRBV11-2 and TRBJ1-1, with 7 bases aligning to TRBD1. CDR1 is SGHAT, CDR2 FQNNGV, per germline. This CDR3 has 14 amino acids. J gave up 4 bases and V 2 bases, and 4 bases lay outside the gene matches. This CDR3 reads CASSLRQGITEAFF. The DNA of the CDR3 is TGTGCCAGCAGCTTAAGACAGGGTATCACTGAAGCTTTCTTT.